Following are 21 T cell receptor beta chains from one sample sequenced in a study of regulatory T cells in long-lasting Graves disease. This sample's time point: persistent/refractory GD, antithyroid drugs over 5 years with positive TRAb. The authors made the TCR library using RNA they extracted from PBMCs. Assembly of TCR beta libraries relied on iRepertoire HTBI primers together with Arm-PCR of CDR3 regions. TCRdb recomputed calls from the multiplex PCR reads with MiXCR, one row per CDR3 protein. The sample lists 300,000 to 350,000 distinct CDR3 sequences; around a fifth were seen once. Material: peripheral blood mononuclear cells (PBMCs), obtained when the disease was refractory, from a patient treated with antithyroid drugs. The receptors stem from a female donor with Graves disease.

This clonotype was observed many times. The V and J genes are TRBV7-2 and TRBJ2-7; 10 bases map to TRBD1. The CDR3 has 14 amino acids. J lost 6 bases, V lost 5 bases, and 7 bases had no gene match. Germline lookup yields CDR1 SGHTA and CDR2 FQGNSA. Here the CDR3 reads CASSKDRGWGEQYF. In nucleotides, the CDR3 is TGTGCCAGCAGCAAGGACAGGGGGTGGGGCGAGCAGTACTTC. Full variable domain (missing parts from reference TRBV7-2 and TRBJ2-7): GAGVSQSPSNKVTEKGKDVELRCDPISGHTALYWYRQSLGQGLEFLIYFQGNSAPDKSGLPSDRFSAERTGGSVSTLTIQRTQQEDSAVYLCASSKDRGWGEQYFGPGTRLTVT.

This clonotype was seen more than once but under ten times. CDR3 bases: TGTGCCAGCAGTCCCGGACTCAAGTACGAGCAGTACTTC. Its translation: CASSPGLKYEQYF. This chain uses TRBV27 with TRBJ2-7, with D tentatively TRBD2 (5 bases). The ends were cut back, 5 bases at V and 4 bases at J, with 12 bases in the middle. CDR3 length: 13 residues. Germline V gene data show CDR1 as MNHEY and CDR2 as SMNVEV (reference sequence).

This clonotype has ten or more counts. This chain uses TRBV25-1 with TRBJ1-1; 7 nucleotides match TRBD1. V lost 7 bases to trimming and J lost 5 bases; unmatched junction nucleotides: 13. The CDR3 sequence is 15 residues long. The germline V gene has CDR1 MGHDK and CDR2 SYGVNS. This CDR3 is CASTLGGRAGTEAFF. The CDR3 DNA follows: TGTGCCAGCACCCTAGGGGGCAGGGCCGGGACTGAAGCTTTCTTT.

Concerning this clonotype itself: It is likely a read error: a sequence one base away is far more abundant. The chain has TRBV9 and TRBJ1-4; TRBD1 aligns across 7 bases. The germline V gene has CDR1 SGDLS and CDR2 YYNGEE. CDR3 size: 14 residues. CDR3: CASSRQGGNEKPFF. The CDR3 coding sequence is TGTGCCAGCAGCCGACAGGGAGGGAATGAAAAACCGTTTTTT.

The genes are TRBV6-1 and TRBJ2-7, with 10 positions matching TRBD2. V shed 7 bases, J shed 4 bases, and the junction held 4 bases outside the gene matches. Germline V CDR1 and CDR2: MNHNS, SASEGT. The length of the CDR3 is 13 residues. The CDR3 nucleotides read TGTGCCAGCATACTAGCGGGGACTTACGAGCAGTACTTC. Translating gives CASILAGTYEQYF.

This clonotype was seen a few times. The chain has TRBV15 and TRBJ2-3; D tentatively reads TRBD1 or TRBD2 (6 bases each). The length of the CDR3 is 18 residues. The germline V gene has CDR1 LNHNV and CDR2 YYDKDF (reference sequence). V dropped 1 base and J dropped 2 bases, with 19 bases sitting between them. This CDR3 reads CATSRVGGLALDTDTQYF. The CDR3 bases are TGTGCCACCAGCAGAGTAGGGGGGCTAGCGCTGGACACAGATACGCAGTATTTT.

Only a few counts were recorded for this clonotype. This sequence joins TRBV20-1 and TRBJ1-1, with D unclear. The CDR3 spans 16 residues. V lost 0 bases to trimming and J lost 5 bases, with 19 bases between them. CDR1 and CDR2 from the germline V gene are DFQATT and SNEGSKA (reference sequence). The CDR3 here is CSARDQRRGAQTEAFF. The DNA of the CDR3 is TGCAGTGCTAGAGATCAAAGACGGGGAGCACAAACTGAAGCTTTCTTT.

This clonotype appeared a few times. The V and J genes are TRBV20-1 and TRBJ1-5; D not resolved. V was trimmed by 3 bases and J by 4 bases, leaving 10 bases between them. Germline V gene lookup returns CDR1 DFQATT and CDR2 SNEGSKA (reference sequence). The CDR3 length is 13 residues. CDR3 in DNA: TGCAGTGCTAGTAGCGCCAGGAATCAGCCCCAGCATTTT. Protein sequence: CSASSARNQPQHF.

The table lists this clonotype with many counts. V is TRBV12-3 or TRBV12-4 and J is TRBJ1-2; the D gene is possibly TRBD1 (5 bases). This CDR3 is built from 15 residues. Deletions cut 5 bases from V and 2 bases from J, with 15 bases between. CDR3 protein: CASSSSRQRNYGYTF. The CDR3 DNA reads TGTGCCAGCAGTAGCTCCCGACAGCGGAACTATGGCTACACCTTC.

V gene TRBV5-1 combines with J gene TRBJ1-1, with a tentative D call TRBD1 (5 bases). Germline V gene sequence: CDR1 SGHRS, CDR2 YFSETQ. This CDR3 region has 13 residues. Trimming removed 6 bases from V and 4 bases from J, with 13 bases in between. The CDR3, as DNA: TGCGCCAGCACCCCATGGGGGTGCACTGAAGCTTTCTTT. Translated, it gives CASTPWGCTEAFF.

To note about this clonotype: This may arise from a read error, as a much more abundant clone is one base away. As DNA, the CDR3 is TGTGCCACCAGTGATTTGACGGCTCCGAGGGGCTACACCTTC. This encodes CATSDLTAPRGYTF. The chain carries TRBV24-1 and TRBJ1-2; D is uncertain. This CDR3 comprises 14 residues. The V end lost 0 bases, the J end lost 8 bases, and 12 bases lay between the germline ends. Germline V CDR1 and CDR2: KGHDR, SFDVKD.

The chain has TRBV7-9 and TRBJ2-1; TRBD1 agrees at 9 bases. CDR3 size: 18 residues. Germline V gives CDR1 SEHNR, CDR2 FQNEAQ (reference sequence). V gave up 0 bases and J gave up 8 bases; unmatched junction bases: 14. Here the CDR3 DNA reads TGTGCCAGCAGCTTAGCCGGGACAGGGTCATTTCGCGAGTATGAGCAGTTCTTC. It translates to CASSLAGTGSFREYEQFF.

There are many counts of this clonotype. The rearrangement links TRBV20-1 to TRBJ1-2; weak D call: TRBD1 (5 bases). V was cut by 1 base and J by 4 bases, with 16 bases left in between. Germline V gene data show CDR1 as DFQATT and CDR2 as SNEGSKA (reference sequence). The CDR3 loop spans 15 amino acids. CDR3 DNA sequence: TGCAGTGCTAGAGCCGCCGGGACGGGATCCTATGGCTACACCTTC. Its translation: CSARAAGTGSYGYTF.

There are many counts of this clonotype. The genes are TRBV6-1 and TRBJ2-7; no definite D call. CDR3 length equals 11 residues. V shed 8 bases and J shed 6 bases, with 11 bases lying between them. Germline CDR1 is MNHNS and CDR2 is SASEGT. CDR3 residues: CASHPRTEQYF. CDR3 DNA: TGTGCCAGCCATCCTCGGACCGAGCAGTACTTC.

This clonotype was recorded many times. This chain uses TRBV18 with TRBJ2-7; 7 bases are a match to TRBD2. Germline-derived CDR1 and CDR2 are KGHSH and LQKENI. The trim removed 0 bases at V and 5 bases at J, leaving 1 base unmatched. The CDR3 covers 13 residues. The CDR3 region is CASSPPAGNEQYF. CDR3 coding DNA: TGTGCCAGCTCACCACCAGCGGGGAACGAGCAGTACTTC.

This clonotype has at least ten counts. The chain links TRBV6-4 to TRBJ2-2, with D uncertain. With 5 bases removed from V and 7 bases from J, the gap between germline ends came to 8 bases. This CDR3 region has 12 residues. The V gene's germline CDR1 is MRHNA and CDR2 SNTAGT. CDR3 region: CASSYRVGELFF. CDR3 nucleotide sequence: TGTGCCAGCAGTTACCGTGTCGGGGAGCTGTTTTTT.

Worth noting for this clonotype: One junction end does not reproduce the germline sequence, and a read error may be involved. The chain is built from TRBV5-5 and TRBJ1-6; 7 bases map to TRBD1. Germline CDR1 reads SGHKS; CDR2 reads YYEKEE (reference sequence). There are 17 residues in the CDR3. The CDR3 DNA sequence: TGTGCCAGCAGCTTATCTAGGGGGCTTTCCTATAATCCACCCCTCCACTTT. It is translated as CASSLSRGLSYNPPLHF.

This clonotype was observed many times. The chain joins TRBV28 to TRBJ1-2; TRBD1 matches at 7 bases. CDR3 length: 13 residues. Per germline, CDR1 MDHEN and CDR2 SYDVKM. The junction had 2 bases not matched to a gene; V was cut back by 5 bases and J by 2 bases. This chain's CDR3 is CASSDRANYGYTF. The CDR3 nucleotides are TGTGCCAGCAGTGACAGGGCCAACTATGGCTACACCTTC.

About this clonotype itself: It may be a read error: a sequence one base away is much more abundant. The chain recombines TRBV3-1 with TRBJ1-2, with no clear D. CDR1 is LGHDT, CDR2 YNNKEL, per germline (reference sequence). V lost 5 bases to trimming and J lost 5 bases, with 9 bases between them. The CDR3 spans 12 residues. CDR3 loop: CASSIRGYGYTF. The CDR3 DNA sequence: TGTGCCAGCAGCATCCGCGGGTATGGCTACACCTTC.

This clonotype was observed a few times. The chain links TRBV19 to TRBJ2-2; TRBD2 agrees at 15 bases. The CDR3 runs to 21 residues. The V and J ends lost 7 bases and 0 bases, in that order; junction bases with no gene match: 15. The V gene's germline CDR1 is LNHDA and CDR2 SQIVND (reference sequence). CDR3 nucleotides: TGTGCCAGTACCGTAATATTGAGGGGACTAGCGGGGGGCACGAACACCGGGGAGCTGTTTTTT. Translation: CASTVILRGLAGGTNTGELFF.

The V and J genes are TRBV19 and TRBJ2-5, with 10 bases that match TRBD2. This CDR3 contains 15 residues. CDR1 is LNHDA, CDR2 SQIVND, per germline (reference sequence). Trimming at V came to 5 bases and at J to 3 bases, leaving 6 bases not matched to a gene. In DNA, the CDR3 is TGTGCCAGTAGTTCCAAACTAGCGGGGAAAGAGACCCAGTACTTC. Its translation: CASSSKLAGKETQYF.